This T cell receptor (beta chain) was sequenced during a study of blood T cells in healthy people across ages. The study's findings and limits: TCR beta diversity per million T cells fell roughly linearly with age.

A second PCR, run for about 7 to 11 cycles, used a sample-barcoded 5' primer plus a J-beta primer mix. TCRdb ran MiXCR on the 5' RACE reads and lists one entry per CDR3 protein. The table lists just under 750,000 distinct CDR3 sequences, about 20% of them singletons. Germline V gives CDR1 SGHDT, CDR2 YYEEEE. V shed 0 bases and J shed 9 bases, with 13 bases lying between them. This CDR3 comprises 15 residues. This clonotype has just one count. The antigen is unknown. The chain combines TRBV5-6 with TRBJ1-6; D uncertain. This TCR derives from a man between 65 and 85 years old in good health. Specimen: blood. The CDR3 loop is CASSLDDRGGSPLHF. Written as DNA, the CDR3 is TGTGCCAGCAGCTTGGATGACCGGGGAGGTTCACCCCTCCACTTT.